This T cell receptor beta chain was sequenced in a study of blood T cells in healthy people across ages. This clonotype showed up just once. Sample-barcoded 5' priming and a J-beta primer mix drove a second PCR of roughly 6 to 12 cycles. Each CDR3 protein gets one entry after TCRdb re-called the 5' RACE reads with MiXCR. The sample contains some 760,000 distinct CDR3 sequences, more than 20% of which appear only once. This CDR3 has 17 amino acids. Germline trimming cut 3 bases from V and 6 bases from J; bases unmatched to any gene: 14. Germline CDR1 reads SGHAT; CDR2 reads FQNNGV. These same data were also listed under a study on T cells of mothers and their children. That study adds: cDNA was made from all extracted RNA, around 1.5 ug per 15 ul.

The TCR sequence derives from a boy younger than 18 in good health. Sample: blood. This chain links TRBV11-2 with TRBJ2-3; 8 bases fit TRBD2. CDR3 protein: CASSLLERELGTDTQYF. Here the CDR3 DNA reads TGTGCCAGCAGCTTGTTGGAGCGGGAGCTGGGTACGGATACGCAGTATTTT.